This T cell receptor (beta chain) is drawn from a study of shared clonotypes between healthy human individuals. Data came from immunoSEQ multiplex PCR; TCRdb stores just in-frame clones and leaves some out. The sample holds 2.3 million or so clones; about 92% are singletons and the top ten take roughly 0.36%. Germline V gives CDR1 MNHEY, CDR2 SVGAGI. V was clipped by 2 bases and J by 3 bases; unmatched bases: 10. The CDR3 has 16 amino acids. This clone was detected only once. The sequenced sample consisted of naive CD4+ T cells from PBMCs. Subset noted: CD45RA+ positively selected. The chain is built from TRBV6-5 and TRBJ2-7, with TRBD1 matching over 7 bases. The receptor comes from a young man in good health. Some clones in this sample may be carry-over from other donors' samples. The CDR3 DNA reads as TGTGCCAGCAGTTACGCTCGGGGCAGGGGGTTCTACGAGCAGTACTTC. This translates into CASSYARGRGFYEQYF.